The sequence of this T cell receptor (beta chain) was determined in a study of blood T cell repertoires in COVID-19. Background on the study: Some COVID-19 samples were acute and others convalescent; all came from the United States, Italy and Spain. Nucleic acid was either cDNA or gDNA, and it came from T cells, B-cell-depleted T cells, or PBMCs.

In the authors' methods: The authors estimated nucleated cell counts from reference gene primer amplification. Some clones are missing from TCRdb's copy, which holds only in-frame ones; the method was immunoSEQ multiplex PCR. The DNA was the basis for D and trimming; V, J and clone size are from that table. The sample carries 140,000 or so clones, 82% recorded once. V gave up 1 base and J gave up 4 bases, with 21 bases separating them. This CDR3 is built from 18 residues. From germline, CDR1 is MGHRA and CDR2 YSYEKL. The V call is TRBV4-1, the J call TRBJ2-3; perhaps TRBD2 as D (6 bases). Input material: peripheral blood. The sequence derives from an elderly woman with acute or convalescent COVID-19. The CDR3 protein is CASSQVVTGEKRADTQYF. The CDR3 DNA follows: TGCGCCAGCAGCCAAGTAGTTACGGGGGAGAAACGGGCAGATACGCAGTATTTT.